This TCR beta chain is drawn from a study of Graves' ophthalmopathy and Graves' hyperthyroidism (dated by TCRdb to about 2018). With respect to the entire study: Peripheral blood was collected at initial diagnosis, before any treatment. TCR beta repertoire signatures were used to distinguish Graves' ophthalmopathy from Graves' hyperthyroidism and to predict progression to ophthalmopathy. In total, approximately 130 blood samples were TCR-sequenced: around 42 ophthalmopathy, over 70 hyperthyroidism and roughly 17 hyperthyroidism-to-ophthalmopathy patients. A discovery set of 95 to 100 patients (more than 40 ophthalmopathy, 55 to 65 stable hyperthyroidism) was enrolled to explore V-J signatures distinguishing ophthalmopathy from hyperthyroidism. An independent validation cohort comprised some 19 hyperthyroidism patients and some 16 patients who later progressed from hyperthyroidism to ophthalmopathy. In more than five hyperthyroidism patients, T-cell repertoires of thyroid tissue and blood were compared. Following sampling, methimazole starting at 30 mg daily was administered to hyperthyroidism patients, and high-dose intravenous methylprednisolone was administered to ophthalmopathy patients. The 75 to 100 discovery patients were randomly divided into training and test sets at a 7:3 ratio.

TCR beta CDR3 regions were amplified from RNA transcripts for repertoire sequencing. HTBI primers and the Qiagen OneStep RT-PCR kit were used in a first-round RT-PCR, which was followed by a second-round multiplex PCR, size selection and purification. Libraries were sequenced paired-end with 100 bp reads on an Illumina HiSeq2000. Per the source publication's procedure: SOAPnuke was used to process the reads, throwing out any read that had adapters, had uncalled bases, had a mean Phred below 15, or lacked an exact constant-primer or identifier match. High-quality paired reads were merged with COPE v1.2.5. Unique nucleotide sequences were defined as clonotypes and aligned to IMGT TRB V, D and J references using MiTCR v1.1. The analysis was limited to V-J combinations with a frequency above 0.0001, which together covered approximately 99% of repertoires. For each V-J combination, a TCR clonal expansion and chaos score was defined as the ratio of F50 clonal expansion to chaos observed in the TCRdist matrix. Welch's t-statistics and random forest were used to reduce features to about a dozen V-J combinations, which were fed into a naive Bayes classifier. The similarity between thyroid and blood repertoires was quantified using the Morisita-Horn index. In TCRdb, the public reads were trimmed at Q25 with fastp and aligned with MiXCR, with productive beta chains retained. Rows with a matching CDR3 protein are joined into one entry that keeps the most common DNA and genes. These V and J calls derive from TCRdb rather than the authors' analysis. The sample table contains about 500,000 distinct CDR3 sequences; only one count was recorded for 13% to 15% of them. The ten most abundant clones make up 9.5% to 10% of the sample.

This clonotype was found many times. What antigen it recognizes has not been identified. The sample holds no much larger clone one base away, and base qualities are not on file. Points the paper makes about the study in general: No statistical method was used to predetermine the sample size, and group allocation was not hidden from the investigators. Among expanded thyroid clonotypes with frequency above 0.001, most also showed up in blood, which suggests that blood repertoires may reflect the thyroid immune response. Ophthalmopathy was separated from stable hyperthyroidism by the 13-signature model with more than 85% sensitivity and 81% to 83% specificity in cross-validation and with 80%/75% in the test set. In validation, the model predicted ophthalmopathy progression with roughly 68% sensitivity and approximately 78% specificity; approximately 12 predicted patients were CT-confirmed with GO in a median of approximately six months.

Patients with ophthalmopathy had moderately to severely active disease, with a Clinical Activity Score of 3 or more, a NOSPECS grade of 4 or more, and a disease duration of less than 3 months. Patients with other autoimmune diseases, uncontrolled infections, pregnancy or lactation were excluded. Diagnosis was based on clinical symptoms, serum thyroxine, TRAb, thyroid ultrasound and orbital computed tomography. Using Ficoll-Paque density gradient centrifugation, PBMCs were isolated from 10 ml of fresh peripheral blood. Total RNA was extracted with Trizol reagent and quality-checked on an Agilent 2100 Bioanalyzer. This clonotype originated in a woman aged 25 to 39 with Graves' ophthalmopathy. Donor details come from another sample of the same person, matched by shared clones. The sample comprised blood.

The CDR3 has the sequence CASSERWRTNYAFF. The DNA is as follows: TGTGCCAGCAGTGAAAGGTGGAGGACAAACTACGCTTTCTTT. Rearrangement joined TRBV6-1 to TRBJ1-1; TRBD1 could be the D gene, as 5 bases match. V sheds 2 bases and J sheds 11 bases, leaving 18 bases between their ends. CDR1 and CDR2, per the germline V gene, are MNHNS and SASEGT. Its CDR3 holds 14 amino acids, cysteine through phenylalanine. The only DNA kept is the CDR3, 42 bases in frame from the first base.